What follows are 15 T cell receptor beta chains derived from one specimen sequenced in a study of identical twins. A single record per CDR3 protein comes from TCRdb applying MiXCR to the 5' RACE reads. The sample comprises roughly 280,000 distinct CDR3 sequences, 7.5% to 9.5% of which are singletons, and 5.5% to 9% rests with the top ten. A further study also used this sample, focusing on yellow fever vaccine responses in identical twins.

Sequencing used CD8+ T cells sorted from blood. Receptors originate from a woman between 18 and 29 years old in good health.

This sequence joins TRBV11-1 and TRBJ2-7, with unresolved D. Trimming cost V 2 bases and J 2 bases, with 22 bases left between them. The CDR3 consists of 18 residues. Per germline, CDR1 SGHAT and CDR2 FQDESV (reference sequence). This CDR3 is CASSLRVGSQTETYEQYF. CDR3 bases: TGTGCCAGCAGCTTAAGGGTCGGATCTCAAACCGAAACCTACGAGCAGTACTTC.

V gene TRBV30 combines with J gene TRBJ1-2, with D unresolved. CDR1 GTSNPN and CDR2 SVGIG come from the germline V gene (reference sequence). The V end lost 5 bases, the J end lost 5 bases, and 18 bases lay between the germline ends. CDR3 size: 14 residues. CDR3 DNA: TGTGCCTGGGATAATACGGGATCCGGGTATGGCTACACCTTC. It codes for CAWDNTGSGYGYTF.

The CDR3 here is CASSQTSTPHEQYF. CDR3 DNA: TGTGCCAGCAGCCAGACTAGTACGCCCCACGAGCAGTACTTC. The chain couples TRBV7-6 to TRBJ2-7; TRBD2 might be the D (6 bases). The CDR3 extends over 14 amino acids. Germline V gene lookup returns CDR1 SGHVS and CDR2 FNYEAQ. Trimming took off 5 bases at V and 5 bases at J, with 16 bases between the two ends.

This clonotype came up a few times. The V and J genes are TRBV27 and TRBJ2-3, with 7 bases fitting TRBD1. The CDR3 covers 14 residues. The V segment lost 4 bases and the J segment 4 bases; nucleotides outside the gene matches: 5. Germline CDR1 is MNHEY and CDR2 is SMNVEV (reference sequence). CDR3 loop: CASSSGQVPDTQYF. The CDR3 DNA is TGTGCCAGCAGTTCAGGACAGGTCCCAGATACGCAGTATTTT.

This clonotype was counted a few times. This sequence joins TRBV9 and TRBJ1-4; D is ambiguous. The germline V gene encodes CDR1 SGDLS and CDR2 YYNGEE. V lost 6 bases to trimming and J lost 0 bases, with 12 bases between them. The CDR3 extends over 15 amino acids. This chain's CDR3 is CASTPGGATNEKLFF. CDR3 DNA sequence: TGTGCCAGCACCCCCGGCGGTGCAACTAATGAAAAACTGTTTTTT. Supplemented by reference TRBV9 and TRBJ1-4, the full variable domain reads DSGVTQTPKHLITATGQRVTLRCSPRSGDLSVYWYQQSLDQGLQFLIQYYNGEERAKGNILERFSAQQFPDLHSELNLSSLELGDSALYFCASTPGGATNEKLFFGSGTQLSVL.

Many counts were recorded for this clonotype. The chain uses TRBV29-1 and TRBJ2-1; 7 bases match TRBD2. V shed 6 bases and J 9 bases; nucleotides not matched to a gene: 14. CDR3 size: 14 residues. Per germline, CDR1 SQVTM and CDR2 ANQGSEA. The chain's CDR3 is CSVPRGVVSGEQFF. The CDR3 nucleotides are TGCAGCGTACCCCGGGGGGTTGTTTCGGGTGAGCAGTTCTTC.

V and J are TRBV30 and TRBJ2-7; 11 nucleotides match TRBD2. Germline V gene sequence: CDR1 GTSNPN, CDR2 SVGIG (reference sequence). The length of the CDR3 is 13 residues. The V and J ends lost 4 bases and 6 bases, in that order; junction bases with no gene match: 5. The CDR3 is CAWTVAGGVEQYF. Here the CDR3 DNA reads TGTGCCTGGACAGTAGCGGGAGGGGTCGAGCAGTACTTC.

The chain is built from TRBV4-3 and TRBJ2-2; TRBD2 matches at 7 bases. Losses at the gene ends were 0 bases for V and 4 bases for J; bases not matched to a gene: 8. The germline gives CDR1 LGHNA, CDR2 YSLEER. The CDR3 sequence is 17 residues long. The CDR3 DNA follows: TGCGCCAGCAGCCAAGATAGGGCAGGGACTATCACCGGGGAGCTGTTTTTT. Protein sequence: CASSQDRAGTITGELFF.

Ten or more counts support this clonotype. The chain joins TRBV29-1 to TRBJ2-5; D gene uncertain. The CDR3 contains 12 residues. Deletions cut 0 bases from V and 3 bases from J, with 5 bases between. Germline CDR1 is SQVTM and CDR2 is ANQGSEA. CDR3 DNA sequence: TGCAGCGTTGAAGATCCGGAAGAGACCCAGTACTTC. Its translation: CSVEDPEETQYF. The whole variable domain, remainder taken from reference TRBV29-1 and TRBJ2-5, is SAVISQKPSRDICQRGTSLTIQCQVDSQVTMMFWYRQQPGQSLTLIATANQGSEATYESGFVIDKFPISRPNLTFSTLTVSNMSPEDSSIYLCSVEDPEETQYFGPGTRLLVL.

This clonotype has more than one count but fewer than ten. This chain connects TRBV7-2 to TRBJ2-7; unclear D gene. V lost 4 bases and J lost 5, with 15 bases in between. The CDR3 has 14 residues. Germline V gene lookup returns CDR1 SGHTA and CDR2 FQGNSA. The CDR3 DNA reads TGTGCCAGCAGCTCCCCTGGCGAAGGGAACGAGCAGTACTTC. As protein: CASSSPGEGNEQYF. Complete variable domain (other parts from reference TRBV7-2 and TRBJ2-7): GAGVSQSPSNKVTEKGKDVELRCDPISGHTALYWYRQSLGQGLEFLIYFQGNSAPDKSGLPSDRFSAERTGGSVSTLTIQRTQQEDSAVYLCASSSPGEGNEQYFGPGTRLTVT.

There are many counts of this clonotype. The chain carries TRBV12-3 or TRBV12-4 and TRBJ1-1; a weak D match, TRBD1 (6 bases). V shed 3 bases and J shed 4 bases, with 12 bases lying between them. This CDR3 has 14 amino acids. This CDR3 reads CASSFDRRATEAFF. The CDR3 DNA reads as TGTGCCAGCAGTTTCGACAGGCGAGCCACTGAAGCTTTCTTT.

CDR3 DNA sequence: TGCGCCAGCAGCCAAGATAGGTCGATTGAGACCCAGTACTTC. It translates to CASSQDRSIETQYF. The V gene is TRBV4-3, the J gene TRBJ2-5, with D unclear. Germline V CDR1 and CDR2: LGHNA, YSLEER. V lost 0 bases to trimming and J lost 5 bases, with 10 bases between them. This CDR3 has 14 residues.

The table lists this clonotype with many counts. This chain links TRBV4-2 with TRBJ2-1; 12 bases are a match to TRBD2. The CDR3 sequence is 19 residues long. Germline CDR1 LGHNA, CDR2 YNFKEQ. V trimming: 0 bases; J trimming: 4 bases; junction bases outside the gene matches: 10. The CDR3, as DNA: TGTGCCAGCAGCCAAGATATGGCGACTAGCGGGAGCAAATACAATGAGCAGTTCTTC. The encoded protein is CASSQDMATSGSKYNEQFF.

This clonotype was observed many times. The chain carries TRBV12-3 or TRBV12-4 and TRBJ2-1, with 10 positions matching TRBD2. The ends lost 5 bases at V and 5 bases at J; junction bases unmatched: 3. The CDR3 totals 14 residues. The CDR3 loop reads CASSPGLANNEQFF. The DNA for the CDR3 is TGTGCCAGCAGTCCGGGACTAGCGAACAATGAGCAGTTCTTC.

This clonotype was observed a few times. CDR3 loop: CSVDLVDEQFF. In nucleotides, the CDR3 is TGCAGCGTTGATCTAGTAGATGAGCAGTTCTTC. The genes are TRBV29-1 and TRBJ2-1; D ambiguous. CDR3 length equals 11 residues. The germline V gene encodes CDR1 SQVTM and CDR2 ANQGSEA. The V end was cut by 3 bases, the J end by 8 bases, with 8 bases between.